This entry describes one T cell receptor beta chain. The CDR3 spans 14 residues. Germline V lookup: CDR1 SGDLS, CDR2 YYNGEE. The V end lost 0 bases, the J end lost 4 bases, and 9 bases lay between the germline ends. These data originate in a study of T cell responses to AZD1222 COVID-19 vaccine. TCRdb keeps only in-frame clones here, not all; method: immunoSEQ multiplex PCR. The sample contains about 120,000 clones, about 92% of which appear only once. This clonotype originated in an adult who received the AZD1222 COVID-19 vaccine. The V call is TRBV9, the J call TRBJ2-3; D is uncertain. The sample here was peripheral blood, taken 28 days after the second AZD1222 dose. The CDR3 loop is CASSVGVLSDTQYF. CDR3 bases: TGTGCCAGCAGCGTAGGGGTTTTGTCAGATACGCAGTATTTT.